The 14 T cell receptor beta chains below all came from one sample that was sequenced in a study of cytomegalovirus exposure and HLA in healthy donors. PCR involved 60 Vbeta and 13 Jbeta primers. Clones were sequenced by immunoSEQ multiplex PCR, and TCRdb holds only the in-frame ones, with some missing. The table lists 90,000 to 130,000 clones, 55% to 80% of them singletons. Sequenced: PBMCs. These receptors were obtained from a woman aged 25 to 39 in good health and CMV-seronegative.

This clone turned up a few times. The chain has TRBV6-6 and TRBJ2-7, with TRBD2 as a possible D gene (6 bases). The CDR3 is 15 amino acids. CDR1 and CDR2 from the germline V gene are MNHNY and SVGAGI (reference sequence). Trimming stripped 0 bases from V and 3 bases from J, with 12 bases between. CDR3 sequence reads: CASSYSEGAGYEQYF. CDR3 DNA sequence: TGTGCCAGCAGTTACTCGGAGGGAGCAGGCTACGAGCAGTACTTC.

This sequence joins TRBV29-1 and TRBJ1-1, with TRBD1 as a possible D gene (6 bases). This CDR3 is built from 13 residues. Trimming removed 3 bases at V and 6 bases at J, with 14 bases between. Germline lookup yields CDR1 SQVTM and CDR2 ANQGSEA. The CDR3 sequence is CSVDRGTSAEAFF. DNA for the CDR3: TGCAGCGTTGACAGGGGAACGAGCGCTGAAGCTTTCTTT.

This clone was seen more than once but under ten times. This chain links TRBV10-3 with TRBJ2-5; 7 bases match TRBD2. The CDR3 consists of 15 residues. V dropped 7 bases and J dropped 4; count of bases not matched to a gene: 12. In germline, CDR1 is ENHRY, CDR2 SYGVKD. CDR3 coding DNA: TGTGCCATCAAAGGGGAGGGCCGGGCGGCAGAGACCCAGTACTTC. This encodes CAIKGEGRAAETQYF.

This chain connects TRBV10-3 to TRBJ2-7; 7 bases agree with TRBD2. This CDR3 has 15 amino acids. The germline V gene encodes CDR1 ENHRY and CDR2 SYGVKD. V gave up 2 bases and J gave up 3 bases; unmatched junction bases: 7. The CDR3 loop is CAISEGLGTNYEQYF. In nucleotides, the CDR3 is TGTGCCATCAGTGAGGGTTTAGGGACTAACTACGAGCAGTACTTC.

Only one count was recorded for this clone. V and J are TRBV30 and TRBJ2-3, with D unclear. The V end was cut by 0 bases, the J end by 0 bases, with 10 bases between. The CDR3 is 15 residues long. The germline gives CDR1 GTSNPN, CDR2 SVGIG (reference sequence). CDR3 residues: CAWSVATSSTDTQYF. The DNA for the CDR3 is TGTGCCTGGAGTGTGGCAACCTCTAGCACAGATACGCAGTATTTT.

The J gene is TRBJ2-5, the V gene TRBV5-1; tentative D call: TRBD2 (5 bases). Per the germline V gene, CDR1 is SGHRS and CDR2 is YFSETQ. This CDR3 is built from 15 residues. V lost 4 bases and J 5 bases, leaving 18 bases between the germline ends. DNA of the CDR3: TGCGCCAGCAGCGTCCAGGTAGAGGGCGGTGAGACCCAGTACTTC. Encoded protein: CASSVQVEGGETQYF.

The chain couples TRBV6-5 to TRBJ1-1; D remains ambiguous. The CDR3 spans 13 residues. CDR1 and CDR2 from the germline V gene are MNHEY and SVGAGI. With 4 bases removed from V and 8 bases from J, the gap between germline ends came to 14 bases. CDR3 protein: CASSSPAPGEAFF. CDR3 sequence (DNA): TGTGCCAGCAGTTCCCCGGCGCCGGGGGAAGCTTTCTTT.

The rearrangement uses TRBV5-1 and TRBJ2-7, with D perhaps TRBD1 (9 bases). Germline loops: CDR1 SGHRS, CDR2 YFSETQ. Trimming stripped 3 bases from V and 0 bases from J, with 25 bases between. The CDR3 has 19 residues. The CDR3 loop is CASSYLGTGRAGDSYEQYF. The DNA of the CDR3 is TGCGCCAGCAGCTACCTGGGGACAGGGAGAGCGGGAGACTCCTACGAGCAGTACTTC.

This chain joins TRBV5-1 and TRBJ2-3; 9 bases are a match to TRBD1. In germline, CDR1 is SGHRS, CDR2 YFSETQ. Germline trimming cut 0 bases from V and 5 bases from J; bases unmatched to any gene: 7. This CDR3 has 16 residues. This CDR3 is CASSLGLQGAGDTQYF. For the CDR3, the DNA is TGCGCCAGCAGCTTGGGATTACAGGGGGCAGGAGATACGCAGTATTTT.

The CDR3 region is CASSQDRRGQPQHF. The CDR3 DNA reads TGCGCCAGCAGCCAAGATAGGCGGGGTCAGCCCCAGCATTTT. The chain employs TRBV4-3 and TRBJ1-5; D gene uncertain. V lost 0 bases to trimming and J lost 6 bases, with 9 bases between them. This CDR3 contains 14 residues. The germline gives CDR1 LGHNA, CDR2 YSLEER.

This clone was found a few times. This chain connects TRBV7-9 to TRBJ1-2; the match to TRBD1 covers 10 bases. This CDR3 region has 17 residues. V trimming: 5 bases; J trimming: 7 bases; junction bases outside the gene matches: 16. The germline CDR1 and CDR2 sequences are SEHNR and FQNEAQ (reference sequence). CDR3 DNA: TGTGCCAGCAGCCTTAGGGGAGGGACAGGGGCTACGGCTGGCTACACCTTC. Its translation is CASSLRGGTGATAGYTF.

This clone was seen once. The gene calls are TRBV7-3 and TRBJ2-3, with 8 bases lining up with TRBD2. Per the germline V gene, CDR1 is SGHTA and CDR2 is FQGTGA. Unmatched junction bases numbered 3, after V lost 0 bases and J lost 4 bases. The CDR3 extends over 15 amino acids. CDR3 region: CASSLTGLASDTQYF. CDR3 sequence (DNA): TGTGCCAGCAGCTTAACTGGACTAGCTTCAGATACGCAGTATTTT.

This chain's CDR3 is CASSEGAGPHNEQFF. For the CDR3, the DNA is TGTGCCAGCAGTGAAGGAGCGGGACCCCACAATGAGCAGTTCTTC. The rearrangement links TRBV2 to TRBJ2-1; TRBD2 matches 7 bases. The CDR3 is 15 residues long. From germline, CDR1 is SNHLY and CDR2 FYNNEI. J was trimmed by 5 bases and V by 1 base; bases with no gene match: 5.

A few counts support this clone. This chain links TRBV28 with TRBJ1-1, with unresolved D. The CDR3 consists of 17 residues. The V gene's germline CDR1 is MDHEN and CDR2 SYDVKM. The ends were cut back, 4 bases at V and 0 bases at J, with 18 bases in the middle. In DNA, the CDR3 is TGTGCCAGCAGTTCAGGAACAGTTCTATTCATGAACACTGAAGCTTTCTTT. Translated: CASSSGTVLFMNTEAFF.